The TCR beta chain under discussion was sequenced for a study of blood T cells in healthy people across ages. The extraction recovered at least 5.5 micrograms of total RNA per sample. Study-wide results and limits: Older age went with lower TCR beta diversity per million T cells, in a roughly linear way.

A second PCR, run for about 6 to 11 cycles, used a sample-barcoded 5' primer plus a J-beta primer mix. Each cDNA molecule was tagged by a template-switch adaptor that had 12 random nucleotides. One entry per CDR3 protein results from TCRdb running MiXCR on the 5' RACE reads. The sample has roughly 2 million distinct CDR3 sequences, roughly 49% seen once. This clonotype has only a few counts. Its target is not known. The CDR3 contains 16 residues. V gave up 5 bases and J gave up 1 base, with 16 bases separating them. CDR1 SGHAT and CDR2 FQNNGV come from the germline V gene. V and J are TRBV11-2 and TRBJ2-3, with a tentative D call TRBD2 (6 bases). Sequencing was performed on blood. This TCR was recovered from a woman aged 40 to 50 in good health. CDR3 nucleotide sequence: TGTGCCAGCAGCCCGGGACTGATGGGTGGCACAGATACGCAGTATTTT. Translated, it gives CASSPGLMGGTDTQYF.